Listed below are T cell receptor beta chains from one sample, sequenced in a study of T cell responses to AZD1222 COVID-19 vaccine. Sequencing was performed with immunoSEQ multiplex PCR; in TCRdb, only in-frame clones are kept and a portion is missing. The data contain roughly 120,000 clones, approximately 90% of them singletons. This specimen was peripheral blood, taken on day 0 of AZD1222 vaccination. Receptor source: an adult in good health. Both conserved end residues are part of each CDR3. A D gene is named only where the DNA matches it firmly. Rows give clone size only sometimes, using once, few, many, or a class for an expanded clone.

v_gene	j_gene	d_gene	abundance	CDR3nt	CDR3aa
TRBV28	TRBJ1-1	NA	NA	TGTGCCAGCAGTTTAATCATACGTACGCAGGGGCGGGGAACTGAAGCTTTCTTT	CASSLIIRTQGRGTEAFF
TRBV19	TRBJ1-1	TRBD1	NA	TGTGCCAGTTCTCCTCAGGGGGCCACTGAAGCTTTCTTT	CASSPQGATEAFF
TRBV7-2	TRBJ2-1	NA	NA	TGTGCCAGCAGCTTATCCCTAGAGCAGTTCTTC	CASSLSLEQFF
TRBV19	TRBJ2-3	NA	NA	TGTGCCAGTAGTCAGGGGACCTCTAGCACAGATACGCAGTATTTT	CASSQGTSSTDTQYF
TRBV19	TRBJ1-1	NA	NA	TGTGCCAGTAGTATGCGAGGGGGAGGCACTGAAGCTTTCTTT	CASSMRGGGTEAFF
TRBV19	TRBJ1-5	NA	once	TGTGCCAGTAGTATTCCTAGGACAAGAGACAATCAGCCCCAGCATTTT	CASSIPRTRDNQPQHF
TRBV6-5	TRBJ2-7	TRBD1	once	TGTGCCAGCAGTCAGACAGGGTTTGAGCAGTACTTC	CASSQTGFEQYF
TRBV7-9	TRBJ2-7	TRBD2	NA	TGTGCCAGCAGCCCTCATACTAGCGGGAACGTCTACGAGCAGTACTTC	CASSPHTSGNVYEQYF
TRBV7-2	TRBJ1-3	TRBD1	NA	TGTGCCAGCAGCTTGACAGGGGGCAGCGGAAACACCATATATTTT	CASSLTGGSGNTIYF
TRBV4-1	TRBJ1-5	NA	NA	TGCGCCAGCAGCCAAGATAGCAGGGCGACCAATCCCCAGCATTTT	CASSQDSRATNPQHF
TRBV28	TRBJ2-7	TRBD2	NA	TGTGCCAGCAGTTTGGGTAGCGGGGGGTTTGAGCAGTACTTC	CASSLGSGGFEQYF
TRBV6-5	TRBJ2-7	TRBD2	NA	TGTGCCAGCAGTTCACTAGCGGGAGCCTACGAGCAGTACTTC	CASSSLAGAYEQYF
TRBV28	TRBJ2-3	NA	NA	TGTGCCAGCAGTTTATGGTTTCCGGGGCGGGACACAGATACGCAGTATTTT	CASSLWFPGRDTDTQYF
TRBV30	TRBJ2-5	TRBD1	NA	TGTGCCTGGAGTGTAGGACAGGGAGAAGAGACCCAGTACTTC	CAWSVGQGEETQYF
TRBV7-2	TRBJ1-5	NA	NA	TGTGCCAGCAGCCAAGACCCGGGAGCCAATCAGCCCCAGCATTTT	CASSQDPGANQPQHF
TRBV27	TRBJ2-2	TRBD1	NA	TGTGCCAGCAGTTTATCAGTTGAGGGGGCGGGCACCGGGGAGCTGTTTTTT	CASSLSVEGAGTGELFF
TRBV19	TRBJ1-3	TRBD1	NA	TGTGCCAGTATTGATCAGGGGGCGGATAATACTGGAAACACCATATATTTT	CASIDQGADNTGNTIYF
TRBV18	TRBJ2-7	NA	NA	TGTGCCAGCTCGGAATCTATGGCGGGGAACTTCTACGAGCAGTACTTC	CASSESMAGNFYEQYF
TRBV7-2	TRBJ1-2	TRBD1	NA	TGTGCCAGCAGCCCGGGGGGGACAGGGGCCCAGGCTCGGGGCTACACCTTC	CASSPGGTGAQARGYTF
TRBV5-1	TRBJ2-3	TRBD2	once	TGCGCCAGCACCAAGCGGGAGGGGGGCGCAGATACGCAGTATTTT	CASTKREGGADTQYF
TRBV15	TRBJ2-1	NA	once	TGTGCCACCAGCAGAGATTCGTTTGCGAGTGAGCAGTTCTTC	CATSRDSFASEQFF
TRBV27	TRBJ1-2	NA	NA	TGTGCCAGCAGTTTTGGCTTATCCTATGGCTACACCTTC	CASSFGLSYGYTF
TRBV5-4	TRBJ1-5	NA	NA	TGTGCCAGCAGCTTGGCGGGGGGGCCCCAGCATTTT	CASSLAGGPQHF
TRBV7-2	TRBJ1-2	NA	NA	TGTGCCAGCAGCTTAGGACGGGCTGGCTATGGCTACACCTTC	CASSLGRAGYGYTF
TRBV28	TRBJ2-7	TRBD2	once	TGTGCCAGCAGTTCTCCGGGACTAGGTCTTCCCGAGCAGTACTTC	CASSSPGLGLPEQYF
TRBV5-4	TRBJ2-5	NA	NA	TGTGCCAGCAGCACGGGACGTTATCAAGAGACCCAGTACTTC	CASSTGRYQETQYF
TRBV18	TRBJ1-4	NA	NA	TGTGCCAGCTCACCCGGACAGACAACTAATGAAAAACTGTTTTTT	CASSPGQTTNEKLFF
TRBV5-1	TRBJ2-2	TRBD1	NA	TGCGCCAGCAGCCCCGGGACAGCAAACACCGGGGAGCTGTTTTTT	CASSPGTANTGELFF
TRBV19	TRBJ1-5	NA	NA	TGTGCCAGTAGTATGTACAGAGTGCACAATCAGCCCCAGCATTTT	CASSMYRVHNQPQHF
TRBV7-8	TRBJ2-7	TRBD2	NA	TGTGCCAGCAGCCCCGGGGGGGTTCCAAGCGAGCAGTACTTC	CASSPGGVPSEQYF
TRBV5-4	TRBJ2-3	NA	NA	TGTGCCAGCAGCTTGGCGGCGGACACAGATACGCAGTATTTT	CASSLAADTDTQYF
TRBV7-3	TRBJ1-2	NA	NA	TGTGCCAGCAGCTCCGGGGTGGGTGATGGCTACACCTTC	CASSSGVGDGYTF
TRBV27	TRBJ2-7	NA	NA	TGTGCCAGCAGTAACTCCCGACTGGCCACTGCCTACGAGCAGTACTTC	CASSNSRLATAYEQYF
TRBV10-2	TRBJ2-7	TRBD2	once	TGCGCCAGCAGACCTAGCGGGGGGGCCTACGAGCAGTACTTC	CASRPSGGAYEQYF
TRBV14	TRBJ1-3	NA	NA	TGTGCCAGCAGCCAAGTGGGACTCTCTGGAAACACCATATATTTT	CASSQVGLSGNTIYF
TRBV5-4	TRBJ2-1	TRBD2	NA	TGTGCCAGCAGATCTACTAGCGGGGGTTACAATGAGCAGTTCTTC	CASRSTSGGYNEQFF
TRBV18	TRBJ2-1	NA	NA	TGTGCCAGCTCAGCGGGACCGGACAATGAGCAGTTCTTC	CASSAGPDNEQFF
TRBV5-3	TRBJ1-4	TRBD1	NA	TGTGCCAGAAGCTTCCAGGGGGGAGGCGAAAAACTGTTTTTT	CARSFQGGGEKLFF
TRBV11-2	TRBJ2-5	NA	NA	TGTGCCAGCAGCCTCCACAGGGTAGAGACCCAGTACTTC	CASSLHRVETQYF
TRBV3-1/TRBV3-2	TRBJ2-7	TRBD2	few	TGTGCCAGCAGCCAAGTCCTTACTAGCGGTTACGAGCAGTACTTC	CASSQVLTSGYEQYF
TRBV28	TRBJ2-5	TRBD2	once	TGTGCCAGCGGATTAGCGGGAGTATCAACAAACCAAGAGACCCAGTACTTC	CASGLAGVSTNQETQYF
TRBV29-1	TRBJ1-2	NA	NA	TGCAGCGTTGAGGGGACGGACACAAACCTTAACTATGGCTACACCTTC	CSVEGTDTNLNYGYTF
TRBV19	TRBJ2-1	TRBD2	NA	TGTGCCAGTAGTACCCCCGGGACTAGCGGGAGTAGTTTGGAGCAGTTCTTC	CASSTPGTSGSSLEQFF
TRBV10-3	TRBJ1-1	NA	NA	TGTGCCATAGGGACACAAACGAACACTGAAGCTTTCTTT	CAIGTQTNTEAFF
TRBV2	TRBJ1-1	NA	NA	TGTGCCAGCAGCCTGATGAACACTGAAGCTTTCTTT	CASSLMNTEAFF
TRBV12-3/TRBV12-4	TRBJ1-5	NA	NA	TGTGCCAGCAGTTTTGAACAGGGTTCGCAGCATTTT	CASSFEQGSQHF